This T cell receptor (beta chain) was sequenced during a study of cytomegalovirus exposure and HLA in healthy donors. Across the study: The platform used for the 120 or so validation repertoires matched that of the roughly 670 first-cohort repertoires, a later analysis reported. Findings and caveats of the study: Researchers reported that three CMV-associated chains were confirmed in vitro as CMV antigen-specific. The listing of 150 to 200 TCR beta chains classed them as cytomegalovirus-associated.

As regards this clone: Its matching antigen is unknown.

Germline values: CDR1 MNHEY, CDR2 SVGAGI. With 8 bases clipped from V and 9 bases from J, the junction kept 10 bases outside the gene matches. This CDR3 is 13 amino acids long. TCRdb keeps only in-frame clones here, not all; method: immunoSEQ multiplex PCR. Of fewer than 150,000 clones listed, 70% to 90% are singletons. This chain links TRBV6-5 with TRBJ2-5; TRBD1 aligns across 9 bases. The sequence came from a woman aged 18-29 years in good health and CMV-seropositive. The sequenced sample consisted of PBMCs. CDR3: CASRGQGPRAQYF. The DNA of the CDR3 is TGTGCCAGCCGAGGACAGGGGCCAAGGGCCCAGTACTTC.